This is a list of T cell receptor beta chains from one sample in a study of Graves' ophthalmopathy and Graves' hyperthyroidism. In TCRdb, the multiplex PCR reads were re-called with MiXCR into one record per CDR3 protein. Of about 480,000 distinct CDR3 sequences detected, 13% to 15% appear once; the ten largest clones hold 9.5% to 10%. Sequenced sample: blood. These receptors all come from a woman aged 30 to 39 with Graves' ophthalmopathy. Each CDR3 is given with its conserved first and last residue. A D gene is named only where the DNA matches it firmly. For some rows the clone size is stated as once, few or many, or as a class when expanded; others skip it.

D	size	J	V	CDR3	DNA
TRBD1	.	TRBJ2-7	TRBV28	CASSFPNRGRSYEQYF	TGTGCCAGCAGTTTCCCCAACAGGGGCCGATCCTACGAGCAGTACTTC
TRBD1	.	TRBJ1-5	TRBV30	CAWSFGTGSNQPQHF	TGTGCCTGGAGTTTCGGGACAGGTAGCAATCAGCCCCAGCATTTT
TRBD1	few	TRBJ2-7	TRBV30	CAWRERTGLISYEQYF	TGTGCCTGGAGGGAACGGACAGGACTTATCTCCTACGAGCAGTACTTC
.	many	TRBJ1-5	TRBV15	CATSRPMTPVGQPQHF	TGTGCCACCAGCCGACCCATGACCCCGGTGGGGCAGCCCCAGCATTTT
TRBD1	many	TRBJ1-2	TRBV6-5	CASSYSLQGTYGYTF	TGTGCCAGCAGTTACTCGCTACAGGGGACCTATGGCTACACCTTC
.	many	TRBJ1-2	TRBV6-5	CASSFGTGNYGYTF	TGTGCCAGCAGTTTCGGGACGGGGAACTATGGCTACACCTTC
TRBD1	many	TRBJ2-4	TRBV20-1	CSTTGAVAKNIQYF	TGCAGTACAACAGGGGCAGTAGCCAAAAACATTCAGTACTTC
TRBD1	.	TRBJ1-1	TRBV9	CASSANRGITEAFF	TGTGCCAGCAGCGCCAACAGGGGGATTACTGAAGCTTTCTTT
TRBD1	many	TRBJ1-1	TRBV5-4	CASSWGQGNTEAFF	TGTGCCAGCAGCTGGGGACAGGGAAACACTGAAGCTTTCTTT
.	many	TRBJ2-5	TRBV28	CASSNTGSSVVEETQYF	TGTGCCAGCAGTAATACAGGGAGTAGTGTTGTTGAAGAGACCCAGTACTTC
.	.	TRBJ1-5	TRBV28	CASSLSQVVEPQHF	TGTGCCAGCAGTTTATCACAGGTAGTGGAGCCCCAGCATTTT
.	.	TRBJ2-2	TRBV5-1	CASSLGSDTGELFF	TGCGCCAGCAGCCTCGGGAGCGACACCGGGGAGCTGTTTTTT
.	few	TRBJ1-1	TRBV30	CAWYREVNTEAFF	TGTGCCTGGTACAGGGAGGTGAACACTGAAGCTTTCTTT
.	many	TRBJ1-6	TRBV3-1	CASSPRDGPNSPLHF	TGTGCCAGCAGCCCAAGGGACGGGCCGAATTCACCCCTCCACTTT
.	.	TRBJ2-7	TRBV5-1	CASSLALGASYEQYF	TGCGCCAGCAGCTTGGCCTTAGGGGCCTCCTACGAGCAGTACTTC
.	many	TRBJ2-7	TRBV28	CASSFWGARGDYEQYF	TGTGCCAGCAGTTTCTGGGGTGCCAGGGGAGATTACGAGCAGTACTTC
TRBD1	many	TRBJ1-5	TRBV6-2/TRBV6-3	CASSSPGTGNQPQHF	TGTGCCAGCAGCTCACCCGGGACAGGCAATCAGCCCCAGCATTTT
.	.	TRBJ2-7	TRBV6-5	CASSYSGDQAYDQYF	TGTGCCAGCAGTTACTCCGGCGACCAAGCCTACGATCAGTACTTC
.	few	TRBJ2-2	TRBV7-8	CASSLDRARTGELFF	TGTGCCAGCAGCTTAGACAGGGCGAGAACCGGGGAGCTGTTTTTT
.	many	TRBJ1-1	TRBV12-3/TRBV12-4	CASSESGFLPTEAFF	TGTGCCAGCAGTGAGTCAGGGTTCTTACCCACTGAAGCTTTCTTT
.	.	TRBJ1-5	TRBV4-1	CASSQDKRGGLRNQPQHF	TGCGCCAGCAGCCAAGATAAGAGGGGGGGGCTAAGAAATCAGCCCCAGCATTTT
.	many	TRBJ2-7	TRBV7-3	CASSLTGREEQYF	TGTGCCAGCAGCTTAACCGGCCGTGAAGAGCAGTACTTC
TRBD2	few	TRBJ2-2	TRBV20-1	CSARIAGVNTGELFF	TGCAGTGCTAGGATAGCGGGAGTGAACACCGGGGAGCTGTTTTTT
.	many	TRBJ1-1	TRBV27	CASSFGRTNTEAFF	TGTGCCAGCAGTTTCGGCCGGACGAACACTGAAGCTTTCTTT
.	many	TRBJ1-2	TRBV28	CASCPGRTNGYTF	TGTGCCAGTTGCCCGGGGCGGACTAATGGCTACACCTTC
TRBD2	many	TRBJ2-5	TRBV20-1	CSAQTSGSGETQYF	TGCAGTGCTCAGACTAGCGGGAGTGGCGAGACCCAGTACTTC
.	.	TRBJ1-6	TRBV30	CAWSVGQNNSPLHF	TGTGCCTGGAGTGTTGGACAGAATAATTCACCCCTCCACTTT
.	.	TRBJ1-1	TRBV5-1	CASSLGPGAYTEAFF	TGCGCCAGCAGCTTGGGACCAGGGGCTTACACTGAAGCTTTCTTT
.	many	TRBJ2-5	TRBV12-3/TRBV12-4	CASSLLLWETQYF	TGTGCCAGCAGTTTACTATTGTGGGAGACCCAGTACTTC
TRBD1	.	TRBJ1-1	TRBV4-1	CASSRGTDTEAFF	TGCGCCAGCAGCCGAGGGACAGACACTGAAGCTTTCTTT
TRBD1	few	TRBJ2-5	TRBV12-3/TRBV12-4	CASSFWAGGEETQYF	TGTGCCAGCAGTTTCTGGGCAGGGGGCGAAGAGACCCAGTACTTC
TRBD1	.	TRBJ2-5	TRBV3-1	CASSQRGTGEMETQYF	TGTGCCAGCAGTCAACGGGGGACAGGGGAAATGGAGACCCAGTACTTC
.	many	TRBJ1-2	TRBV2	CASRSGGWAYYGYTF	TGTGCCAGCAGATCTGGGGGCTGGGCCTACTATGGCTACACCTTC
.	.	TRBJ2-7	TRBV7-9	CASSLSLGGDPYEQYF	TGTGCCAGCAGCTTATCCCTAGGTGGGGATCCCTACGAGCAGTACTTC
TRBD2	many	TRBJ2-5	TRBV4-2	CASSQGRTSGGQETQYF	TGTGCCAGCAGCCAAGGTCGGACTAGCGGGGGGCAAGAGACCCAGTACTTC
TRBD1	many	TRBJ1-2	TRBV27	CASSMTGLVNYGYTF	TGTGCCAGCAGCATGACAGGGCTCGTTAACTATGGCTACACCTTC
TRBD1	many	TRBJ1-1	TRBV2	CASSLEGQRNTEAFF	TGTGCCAGCAGCCTGGAGGGACAGAGAAACACTGAAGCTTTCTTT
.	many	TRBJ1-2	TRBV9	CASSPGRGGPNYGYTF	TGTGCCAGCAGCCCGGGGAGAGGGGGACCTAACTATGGCTACACCTTC
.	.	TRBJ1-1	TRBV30	CAWSPLDNRNTEAFF	TGTGCCTGGAGTCCTCTGGACAATCGAAACACTGAAGCTTTCTTT
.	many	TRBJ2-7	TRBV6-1	CASSGSEGREQYF	TGTGCCAGCAGTGGCTCGGAGGGGCGCGAGCAGTACTTC
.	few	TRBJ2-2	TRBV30	CAWTRSKELFF	TGTGCCTGGACACGCTCGAAGGAGCTGTTTTTT
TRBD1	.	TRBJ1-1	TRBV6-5	CASSSLPGQGLFEAFF	TGTGCCAGCAGTTCTTTACCGGGACAGGGCCTTTTTGAAGCTTTCTTT